What follows is one T cell receptor (beta chain) and its context. What it binds is not known. No fewer than 7 million PBMCs went into each sample. These data belong to a study of blood T cells in healthy people across ages. Study-wide results and limits: The fall in TCR beta diversity per million T cells was roughly linear with age.

It was with a sample-barcoded 5' primer and a J-beta primer mix that a second PCR of roughly 7 to 12 cycles was run. TCRdb passed the 5' RACE reads through MiXCR, listing each CDR3 protein once. The sample lists about 1.8 million distinct CDR3 sequences, around half occurring once. The TCR originated in a woman between 35 and 50 years old in good health. Sequences were obtained from blood.

The CDR3 bases are TGTGCCAGCAGCGTAGTTGGGACGAATACGCAGTATTTT. This codes for CASSVVGTNTQYF. This chain links TRBV9 with TRBJ2-3; possibly TRBD1 or TRBD2 for D (5 bases each). The CDR3 is 13 amino acids. The ends were cut back, 0 bases at V and 7 bases at J, with 9 bases in the middle. Germline loops: CDR1 SGDLS, CDR2 YYNGEE.